This T cell receptor beta chain was found in a study of T cell responses to AZD1222 COVID-19 vaccine. Findings and caveats of the study: Reportedly, nearly half the spike-specific TCRs target unmutated variant regions.

In regard to this clone: Its specificity is not known.

V lost 4 bases and J 3 bases, leaving 13 bases between the germline ends. Germline CDR1 reads SGHNT; CDR2 reads YYREEE (reference sequence). The CDR3 has 15 amino acids. The method was immunoSEQ multiplex PCR; TCRdb's version includes in-frame clones alone and lacks a portion of them. This table holds roughly 150,000 clones, roughly nine tenths found once. The sequence was collected from an adult who received the AZD1222 COVID-19 vaccine. The specimen was peripheral blood, collected 28 days after the second AZD1222 dose. This chain uses TRBV5-4 with TRBJ1-4, with D possibly being TRBD1 (6 bases). In DNA, the CDR3 is TGTGCCAGCAGCGGCTCCAGGGGAGCTAATGAAAAACTGTTTTTT. Encoded protein: CASSGSRGANEKLFF.